This TCR beta chain was retrieved from a study of molecular identifiers for immune sequencing clone quantification. Generation of bulk TCR libraries relied on previously described methods and listed TCR primers. TCRdb recomputed calls from the PCR reads with MiXCR, one row per CDR3 protein. The sample consists of about 510,000 distinct CDR3 sequences, 25% of them appearing once. The CDR3 spans 15 residues. The V gene's germline CDR1 is LGHNA and CDR2 YNFKEQ. The V segment lost 4 bases and the J segment 6 bases; nucleotides outside the gene matches: 4. This chain connects TRBV4-2 to TRBJ2-2; 11 bases agree with TRBD2. The sequenced sample was naive CD8+ T cells from blood, with Jurkat cell RNA spiked in. Described subset: FACS-sorted CD8+CD4-CCR7+CD45RA+ naive T cells. The TCR originated in a human donor in good health. Some libraries in this study had Jurkat cell RNA spiked in. The CDR3 sequence is CASSLAGGPSGELFF. The CDR3 nucleotides are TGTGCCAGCAGCCTAGCGGGAGGGCCCTCCGGGGAGCTGTTTTTT.